The T cell receptor beta chain under discussion was sequenced for a study of T cell changes during pregnancy in multiple sclerosis. The J segment lost 1 base and the V segment lost 2 bases, leaving 3 bases of the junction unmatched. This CDR3 contains 15 residues. The germline CDR1 and CDR2 sequences are LGHNT and FRNRAP. Generated by immunoSEQ multiplex PCR, the TCRdb table keeps only in-frame clones and is missing some. The sample lists roughly 40,000 clones, around 84% occurring once. J is TRBJ2-5 and V is TRBV12-5; 8 bases agree with TRBD1. This TCR derives from a female donor with multiple sclerosis, enrolled in a pregnancy study. Material: CD4+ T cells from peripheral blood mononuclear cells, obtained before pregnancy. CDR3 DNA sequence: TGTGCTAGTGGTTTGTTAACAGGGGGCCAAGAGACCCAGTACTTC. Translation gives CASGLLTGGQETQYF.